The 30 T cell receptor beta chains below were found in one sample sequenced in a study of blood T cell repertoires in COVID-19. The repertoire was sequenced with immunoSEQ multiplex PCR; TCRdb's copy has only in-frame clones and lacks some. Of roughly 150,000 clones in the sample, more than 65% were seen once. Sequencing was carried out using peripheral blood. The receptors here all came from a woman aged 80 or over with acute or convalescent COVID-19.

The gene calls are TRBV7-9 and TRBJ2-7, with TRBD1 matching over 8 bases. Per the germline V gene, CDR1 is SEHNR and CDR2 is FQNEAQ (reference sequence). J gave up 6 bases and V 6 bases, and 7 bases lay outside the gene matches. The CDR3 loop spans 13 amino acids. The CDR3 bases are TGTGCCAGCAGGCGGGACAGGACAAGCGAGCAGTACTTC. It translates to CASRRDRTSEQYF.

This clone is a singleton in its sample. This sequence joins TRBV4-2 and TRBJ2-1; 9 positions agree with TRBD2. The CDR3 runs 16 residues. V was clipped by 4 bases and J by 6 bases; unmatched bases: 10. In germline, CDR1 is LGHNA, CDR2 YNFKEQ. In DNA form, the CDR3 reads TGTGCCAGCAGCCGGATGGGTAGCGGGAGCCCCAATGAGCAGTTCTTC. Translation gives CASSRMGSGSPNEQFF.

The sample holds a few counts of this clone. This chain uses TRBV18 with TRBJ1-1, with 8 positions matching TRBD1. V lost 5 bases to trimming and J lost 1 base; unmatched junction nucleotides: 6. There are 15 residues in the CDR3. CDR1 and CDR2 from the germline V gene are KGHSH and LQKENI. The CDR3 is CASSSGQGPNTEAFF. Written as DNA, the CDR3 is TGTGCCAGCTCATCCGGACAGGGCCCGAACACTGAAGCTTTCTTT.

The chain links TRBV24-1 to TRBJ2-1; unclear D gene. CDR1 and CDR2 from the germline V gene are KGHDR and SFDVKD. Trimming cost V 3 bases and J 10 bases, with 12 bases left between them. The length of the CDR3 is 13 residues. The CDR3 DNA reads TGTGCCACCAGTGATCCCTTGGAGAGGGAGCAGTTCTTC. Translation gives CATSDPLEREQFF.

The V gene is TRBV19, the J gene TRBJ2-3; the D gene is possibly TRBD1 (6 bases). Trimming left V 6 bases short and J 6 bases short, with 22 bases between. This CDR3 comprises 16 residues. Germline V gene sequence: CDR1 LNHDA, CDR2 SQIVND (reference sequence). The CDR3 sequence is CASSRPGQRTRDTQYF. As DNA, the CDR3 is TGTGCCAGTAGCAGACCGGGACAAAGGACGAGGGATACGCAGTATTTT.

This rearrangement joins TRBV24-1 to TRBJ2-1, with 7 nucleotides matching TRBD2. From germline, CDR1 is KGHDR and CDR2 SFDVKD. The length of the CDR3 is 19 residues. With V trimmed by 9 bases and J by 0 bases, 19 bases remained unmatched. The CDR3: CATGGLAGSPSSSYNEQFF. CDR3 nucleotides: TGTGCCACCGGTGGGTTAGCGGGTTCCCCCTCGAGCTCCTACAATGAGCAGTTCTTC.

V usage is TRBV5-1 and J usage is TRBJ2-7; D is ambiguous. Trimming removed 4 bases at V and 3 bases at J, with 8 bases between. CDR3 size: 12 residues. Germline CDR1 reads SGHRS; CDR2 reads YFSETQ. The CDR3 is CASSSDFYEQYF. Here the CDR3 DNA reads TGCGCCAGCAGCAGCGACTTCTACGAGCAGTACTTC.

This clone has more than one count but fewer than ten. This chain links TRBV30 with TRBJ2-7; D possibly corresponds to TRBD2 (7 bases). CDR1 is GTSNPN, CDR2 SVGIG, per germline (reference sequence). This CDR3 has 15 residues. Trimming removed 5 bases at V and 4 bases at J, with 21 bases between. As DNA, the CDR3 is TGTGCCTGGGCCTCGAAGGGGGGGATAATATACGAGCAGTACTTC. As protein: CAWASKGGIIYEQYF.

The chain employs TRBV19 and TRBJ2-5; D possibly corresponds to TRBD1 (7 bases). The germline V gene has CDR1 LNHDA and CDR2 SQIVND (reference sequence). CDR3 size: 18 residues. V lost 1 base to trimming and J lost 4 bases, with 22 bases between them. The CDR3 region has the DNA TGTGCCAGTAGTATAGGCGGTGGAGGGGGCCGGGCGGTAGAGACCCAGTACTTC. Translating gives CASSIGGGGGRAVETQYF.

About this clone: This sample also contains other DNA sequences that code for the same CDR3. This chain links TRBV2 with TRBJ2-7, with 8 positions matching TRBD1. The CDR3 is made up of 12 amino acids. Germline CDR1 is SNHLY and CDR2 is FYNNEI. J was trimmed by 4 bases and V by 4 bases; bases with no gene match: 0. The CDR3 region is CASSGQGYEQYF. The CDR3 nucleotides are TGTGCCAGCAGTGGACAGGGGTACGAGCAGTACTTC.

The rearrangement links TRBV18 to TRBJ1-1; 11 bases are a match to TRBD1. From germline, CDR1 is KGHSH and CDR2 LQKENI. CDR3 size: 16 residues. The V and J ends lost 4 bases and 7 bases, in that order; junction bases with no gene match: 11. CDR3 in DNA: TGTGCCAGCTCACTGATACCCCCGGGACAGGGGGTTGAAGCTTTCTTT. This translates into CASSLIPPGQGVEAFF.

The J gene is TRBJ1-6, the V gene TRBV4-2; no clear D gene. The CDR3 totals 14 residues. CDR1 and CDR2 from the germline V gene are LGHNA and YNFKEQ. V gave up 0 bases and J gave up 14 bases, with 14 bases separating them. CDR3 sequence (DNA): TGTGCCAGCAGCCAAGATTCAAGTGGTACAACCCTCCACTTT. This encodes CASSQDSSGTTLHF.

This clone was seen once. The chain is built from TRBV19 and TRBJ2-1; 11 nucleotides agree with TRBD2. This CDR3 is 14 amino acids long. The ends lost 5 bases at V and 14 bases at J; junction bases unmatched: 11. The germline CDR1 and CDR2 sequences are LNHDA and SQIVND (reference sequence). CDR3 coding DNA: TGTGCCAGTAGTGCGACCACTAGCGGGGGCTTTAAGTTCTTC. Amino acids: CASSATTSGGFKFF.

V usage is TRBV7-2 and J usage is TRBJ1-4; D not resolved. Germline CDR1 SGHTA, CDR2 FQGNSA. The CDR3 is made up of 14 amino acids. V lost 3 bases, J lost 0 bases, and 5 bases lay in between. The CDR3 coding sequence is TGTGCCAGCAGCTTGCGGGCAACTAATGAAAAACTGTTTTTT. Translating gives CASSLRATNEKLFF.

The chain employs TRBV11-3 and TRBJ1-4; the D gene is possibly TRBD1 (5 bases). V lost 5 bases and J lost 0, with 22 bases in between. Germline CDR1 reads SGHNT; CDR2 reads YENEEA. The CDR3 consists of 19 residues. CDR3 sequence reads: CASSPPSLRDCATNEKLFF. As DNA, the CDR3 is TGTGCCAGCAGCCCTCCATCGTTGCGGGACTGTGCAACTAATGAAAAACTGTTTTTT.

This chain connects TRBV4-1 to TRBJ1-4; D gene uncertain. V was pared by 1 base and J by 5 bases, with 14 bases between. Per the germline V gene, CDR1 is MGHRA and CDR2 is YSYEKL. The CDR3 has 16 residues. DNA for the CDR3: TGCGCCAGCAGCCAAGCGGTCGGAGGGTTCAATGAAAAACTGTTTTTT. Its protein is CASSQAVGGFNEKLFF.

The V and J genes are TRBV6-5 and TRBJ1-2, with 11 bases that match TRBD1. The CDR3 is 15 residues long. V shed 7 bases, J shed 4 bases, and the junction held 8 bases outside the gene matches. CDR1 is MNHEY, CDR2 SVGAGI, per germline. The CDR3 sequence is CASTIEGTGGYGYTF. The CDR3 DNA reads TGTGCCAGCACTATTGAAGGGACAGGGGGCTATGGCTACACCTTC.

This chain links TRBV9 with TRBJ2-5, with 7 nucleotides matching TRBD1. V dropped 3 bases and J dropped 5; count of bases not matched to a gene: 4. This CDR3 comprises 13 residues. Germline CDR1 reads SGDLS; CDR2 reads YYNGEE. This CDR3 is CASSGRGPETQYF. The CDR3 nucleotides read TGTGCCAGCAGCGGTAGGGGGCCCGAGACCCAGTACTTC.

In its sample, this clone was seen once. The genes are TRBV5-6 and TRBJ2-3, with D tentatively TRBD2 (5 bases). CDR3 length equals 14 residues. Germline V gene lookup returns CDR1 SGHDT and CDR2 YYEEEE. The ends were cut back, 3 bases at V and 2 bases at J, with 10 bases in the middle. The CDR3 DNA reads as TGTGCCAGCAGCTATTCAGGACTCACAGATACGCAGTATTTT. This translates into CASSYSGLTDTQYF.

The V call is TRBV6-5, the J call TRBJ2-7, with a tentative D call TRBD2 (5 bases). V was cut by 7 bases and J by 0 bases, with 16 bases left in between. The CDR3 sequence is 15 residues long. CDR1 is MNHEY, CDR2 SVGAGI, per germline. The chain's CDR3 is CASKGGPAASYEQYF. In nucleotides, the CDR3 is TGTGCCAGCAAGGGCGGTCCAGCGGCCTCCTACGAGCAGTACTTC.

V is TRBV2 and J is TRBJ2-1; maybe TRBD2 (6 bases). The ends were cut back, 8 bases at V and 5 bases at J, with 16 bases in the middle. Per the germline V gene, CDR1 is SNHLY and CDR2 is FYNNEI. The CDR3 is 14 residues long. The CDR3 loop is CASLRGVGDNEQFF. CDR3 nucleotides: TGTGCCAGCCTCCGCGGGGTTGGGGACAATGAGCAGTTCTTC.

The chain recombines TRBV24-1 with TRBJ2-3; 10 bases are shared with TRBD1. The CDR3 loop spans 13 amino acids. CDR1 and CDR2 from the germline V gene are KGHDR and SFDVKD. V lost 4 bases to trimming and J lost 11 bases; unmatched junction nucleotides: 5. Here the CDR3 reads CATSDLDRGKQYF. The CDR3 DNA follows: TGTGCCACCAGTGACCTGGACAGGGGGAAGCAGTATTTT.

This CDR3 is CASRTSRQGGNQPQHF. The CDR3, as DNA: TGCGCCAGCAGGACAAGCCGACAGGGAGGCAATCAGCCCCAGCATTTT. V is TRBV10-2 and J is TRBJ1-5; 7 bases align to TRBD1. CDR3 length: 16 amino acids. After removal of 6 bases from V and 2 bases from J, the junction contained 10 bases not matched to a gene. CDR1 and CDR2 from the germline V gene are WSHSY and SAAADI.

This clone has a handful of counts. The V call is TRBV11-3, the J call TRBJ1-1; the D is unclear. This CDR3 is built from 13 residues. Trimming removed 2 bases at V and 4 bases at J, with 8 bases between. Germline V CDR1 and CDR2: SGHNT, YENEEA. Here the CDR3 reads CASSLRSATEAFF. The CDR3 nucleotides read TGTGCCAGCAGCTTACGAAGCGCCACTGAAGCTTTCTTT. The whole variable domain, remainder taken from reference TRBV11-3 and TRBJ1-1, is EAGVVQSPRYKIIEKKQPVAFWCNPISGHNTLYWYLQNLGQGPELLIRYENEEAVDDSQLPKDRFSAERLKGVDSTLKIQPAELGDSAVYLCASSLRSATEAFFGQGTRLTVV.

The rearrangement joins TRBV13 to TRBJ2-3, with 10 positions matching TRBD2. The junction had 11 bases not matched to a gene; V was cut back by 5 bases and J by 3 bases. This CDR3 has 17 residues. Germline CDR1 reads PRHDT; CDR2 reads FYEKMQ (reference sequence). The CDR3 region has the DNA TGTGCCAGCAGCAGAGACCTCCTAGCGGGGGCGACAGATACGCAGTATTTT. Protein sequence: CASSRDLLAGATDTQYF.

This clone was counted between two and nine times. The chain is built from TRBV20-1 and TRBJ1-1, with D uncertain. Germline assignment: CDR1 DFQATT and CDR2 SNEGSKA (reference sequence). The CDR3 is made up of 11 amino acids. The CDR3 loop reads CPLPWNTEAFF. The CDR3 DNA reads TGCCCTCTTCCGTGGAACACTGAAGCTTTCTTT.

This chain joins TRBV24-1 and TRBJ2-1; 9 positions match TRBD1. The germline V gene has CDR1 KGHDR and CDR2 SFDVKD. The CDR3 sequence is 15 residues long. Germline trimming cut 5 bases from V and 6 bases from J; bases unmatched to any gene: 7. Here the CDR3 DNA reads TGTGCCACCAGTGGCCTCGGGACAGGGCTCAATGAGCAGTTCTTC. Protein: CATSGLGTGLNEQFF.

J is TRBJ2-2 and V is TRBV5-5; the D gene is possibly TRBD1 (5 bases). CDR1 is SGHKS, CDR2 YYEKEE, per germline (reference sequence). The CDR3 has 17 amino acids. V dropped 6 bases and J dropped 1 base, with 19 bases sitting between them. The CDR3 nucleotides are TGTGCCAGCACCGCTTCCCGTCTGGGGCGGAACACCGGGGAGCTGTTTTTT. It is translated as CASTASRLGRNTGELFF.

CDR3 sequence (DNA): TGTGCCAGTAGTGTTCGGGGGACAGTCTCCCCCGAGACCTCCTACAATGAGCAGTTCTTC. Encoded protein: CASSVRGTVSPETSYNEQFF. The chain joins TRBV19 to TRBJ2-1, with D possibly TRBD1 on 7 matching bases. This CDR3 is 20 amino acids long. The germline V gene encodes CDR1 LNHDA and CDR2 SQIVND (reference sequence). V was clipped by 5 bases and J by 0 bases, with 26 bases between them.

This chain links TRBV15 with TRBJ2-7; D might be TRBD2 (5 bases). Germline assignment: CDR1 LNHNV and CDR2 YYDKDF (reference sequence). Deletions cut 0 bases from V and 4 bases from J, with 13 bases between. This CDR3 contains 15 residues. In nucleotides, the CDR3 is TGTGCCACCAGCAGAGATCACGGGGTAGGGTACGAGCAGTACTTC. This encodes CATSRDHGVGYEQYF.